This T cell receptor beta chain comes out of a study of blood T cell repertoires in COVID-19. Study-wide context: The United States, Italy and Spain supplied acute and convalescent COVID-19 samples.

V shed 6 bases, J shed 3 bases, and the junction held 13 bases outside the gene matches. This CDR3 is built from 15 residues. The germline CDR1 and CDR2 sequences are SQVTM and ANQGSEA. Source study methods: Estimation of nucleated cell counts was performed using reference gene primer amplification. Sequenced by immunoSEQ multiplex PCR; TCRdb stores in-frame clones only, minus some. That table supplies the V and J calls and clone size; D and trimming were determined from the DNA. The sample lists around 190,000 clones, 70% to 80% occurring once. This chain links TRBV29-1 with TRBJ1-2, with 7 nucleotides matching TRBD1. The sample consisted of peripheral blood. The clonotype was recovered from a woman between 45 and 65 years old with active or convalescent COVID-19. CDR3 DNA sequence: TGCAGCGTGACCGACAGGGTGGAAAAGGACTATGGCTACACCTTC. It is translated as CSVTDRVEKDYGYTF. The full variable domain, its missing parts supplied by reference TRBV29-1 and TRBJ1-2, is SAVISQKPSRDICQRGTSLTIQCQVDSQVTMMFWYRQQPGQSLTLIATANQGSEATYESGFVIDKFPISRPNLTFSTLTVSNMSPEDSSIYLCSVTDRVEKDYGYTFGSGTRLTVV.